These 3 T cell receptor beta chains came from one sample sequenced in a study of T cell responses to AZD1222 COVID-19 vaccine. The method was immunoSEQ multiplex PCR; TCRdb's version includes in-frame clones alone and lacks a portion of them. The sample shows 100,000 to 150,000 clones, 85% to 90% of them seen only once. The sequenced sample was peripheral blood, obtained on day 0 of AZD1222 vaccination. The receptor set was obtained from an adult in good health.

Concerning this clone itself: The same CDR3 can be traced to other DNA sequences in this sample. J is TRBJ1-1 and V is TRBV5-5; 8 bases are shared with TRBD1. Germline values: CDR1 SGHKS, CDR2 YYEKEE (reference sequence). The V gene end was trimmed by 4 bases and the J gene end by 1 base; junction bases not matched to a gene: 3. The CDR3 covers 14 residues. The CDR3 coding sequence is TGTGCCAGCAGCCGTGGACAGGGGAACACTGAAGCTTTCTTT. Protein: CASSRGQGNTEAFF. Combining the CDR3 with reference TRBV5-5 and TRBJ1-1 gives the whole variable domain DAGVTQSPTHLIKTRGQQVTLRCSPISGHKSVSWYQQVLGQGPQFIFQYYEKEERGRGNFPDRFSARQFPNYSSELNVNALLLGDSALYLCASSRGQGNTEAFFGQGTRLTVV.

The chain has TRBV27 and TRBJ1-2; D uncertain. The ends were cut back, 5 bases at V and 8 bases at J, with 21 bases in the middle. The germline gives CDR1 MNHEY, CDR2 SMNVEV (reference sequence). The length of the CDR3 is 15 residues. CDR3 sequence reads: CASSDGGNFLGGYTF. The CDR3 DNA reads TGTGCCAGCAGTGACGGAGGAAACTTTCTGGGGGGCTACACCTTC.

The gene calls are TRBV6-1 and TRBJ1-2; weak D call: TRBD1 (5 bases). This CDR3 has 15 amino acids. CDR1 and CDR2 (germline): MNHNS, SASEGT. Trimming removed 3 bases at V and 5 bases at J, with 16 bases between. CDR3 in DNA: TGTGCCAGCAGTGAGCACCGAGGGGTGAGGTATGGCTACACCTTC. Amino acid sequence: CASSEHRGVRYGYTF.